This TCR beta chain was captured by sequencing in a study of glioma-infiltrating T cells after dendritic cell vaccination. On the study more broadly: The vaccine used monocyte-derived dendritic cells pulsed overnight with autologous tumor lysate.

Points on this clone: Its antigen is still unknown.

The study's findings and limits: Complete blood and tumor specimen sets were limited to few patients.

Trimming stripped 7 bases from V and 5 bases from J, with 5 bases between. The germline gives CDR1 MGHDK, CDR2 SYGVNS. This CDR3 region has 10 residues. Primers: 60 V beta forward and 13 J beta reverse. Method: immunoSEQ multiplex PCR; TCRdb's copy keeps in-frame clones and lacks some. This table holds some 78,000 clones, 85% found once. Sample time point: after dendritic cell vaccination, including at tumor progression/relapse. Isocitrate dehydrogenase mutation was absent in all glioblastoma patients. The chain combines TRBV25-1 with TRBJ2-5; D is ambiguous. The clonotype originates from a human donor with glioblastoma. Sequencing used blood, obtained after dendritic cell vaccination. CDR3 loop: CASIGETQYF. The CDR3 region has the DNA TGTGCCAGCATCGGGGAGACCCAGTACTTC.